This TCR beta chain originates from a study of blood T cell repertoires in COVID-19. Those who participated ranged in age from roughly 18 to 89 years and resided in about two dozen US areas. Per the authors' pipeline: Reference gene primer amplification in the assay estimated nucleated cell counts. TCRdb's copy holds only in-frame clones and misses some; the assay was immunoSEQ multiplex PCR. V, J and clone size derive from that table, while D and trimming were established from the DNA sequence. The table records around 260,000 clones, over 75% of them present only once. CDR3 length: 17 amino acids. Germline CDR1 reads LNHDA; CDR2 reads SQIVND (reference sequence). The V and J ends lost 5 bases and 2 bases respectively, with 20 bases between them.

The chain uses TRBV19 and TRBJ2-3; possible D gene TRBD1, 6 bases. The material sequenced was PBMCs or T cells enriched from blood (not recorded which). The receptor's source is a woman aged 25-40 years who had recovered from COVID-19. CDR3 in amino acids: CASSSRDTTRTTDTQYF. The CDR3 bases are TGTGCCAGTAGTTCCCGGGACACAACCCGGACCACAGATACGCAGTATTTT.